The 20 T cell receptor beta chains given below trace back to one sample, sequenced in a study of blood T cell repertoires in COVID-19. The protocol was immunoSEQ multiplex PCR, while the TCRdb copy is restricted to in-frame clones and leaves out a portion. The sample consists of fewer than 500,000 clones, approximately 90% of them appearing once. The specimen sequenced was PBMCs or T cells enriched from blood (not recorded which). These receptors were taken from a woman between 25 and 40 years old with acute COVID-19.

This chain connects TRBV29-1 to TRBJ2-7; 8 bases fit TRBD1. Unmatched junction bases numbered 7, after V lost 7 bases and J lost 2 bases. CDR3 size: 13 residues. Looked up from germline, CDR1 is SQVTM and CDR2 is ANQGSEA. The CDR3 loop reads CSAGTGETYEQYF. CDR3 coding DNA: TGCAGCGCCGGGACAGGAGAAACCTACGAGCAGTACTTC.

CDR3: CASSLGSSGGSSDTQYF. DNA for the CDR3: TGTGCCAGCAGCTTAGGATCTAGCGGGGGGTCGTCGGATACGCAGTATTTT. This sequence joins TRBV7-2 and TRBJ2-3; the match to TRBD2 covers 11 bases. The CDR3 spans 17 residues. Trimming took 1 base from V and 6 from J; bases not matched to a gene: 9. CDR1 SGHTA and CDR2 FQGNSA come from the germline V gene.

V is TRBV29-1 and J is TRBJ2-5, with a tentative D call TRBD1 (5 bases). The CDR3 loop spans 12 amino acids. Trimming shortened V by 4 bases and J by 2 bases, and 8 bases separated the two germline ends. Germline V gene data show CDR1 as SQVTM and CDR2 as ANQGSEA. The CDR3 loop is CSVVDSQETQYF. CDR3 sequence (DNA): TGCAGCGTTGTCGACAGTCAAGAGACCCAGTACTTC.

J is TRBJ1-5 and V is TRBV19; the D gene is possibly TRBD1 (6 bases). The CDR3 has 14 residues. Germline CDR1 is LNHDA and CDR2 is SQIVND (reference sequence). V was cut by 7 bases and J by 2 bases, with 12 bases left in between. The CDR3: CASNPQGGNQPQHF. CDR3 DNA sequence: TGTGCCAGTAACCCACAGGGAGGCAATCAGCCCCAGCATTTT.

The rearrangement uses TRBV30 and TRBJ2-5; 10 positions agree with TRBD2. CDR3 length equals 14 residues. The germline CDR1 and CDR2 sequences are GTSNPN and SVGIG (reference sequence). J was trimmed by 2 bases and V by 8 bases; bases with no gene match: 8. The CDR3 sequence is CAAVVSGGQETQYF. DNA for the CDR3: TGTGCCGCGGTGGTTAGCGGGGGGCAAGAGACCCAGTACTTC.

V is TRBV7-9 and J is TRBJ2-2, with D possibly matching TRBD2 (5 bases). Germline CDR1 reads SEHNR; CDR2 reads FQNEAQ (reference sequence). The germline V and J ends were trimmed by 11 bases and 6 bases, with 25 bases remaining between them. This CDR3 has 16 residues. CDR3: CALPPPETGVAGELFF. CDR3 in DNA: TGTGCCTTACCGCCTCCCGAGACCGGGGTGGCCGGGGAGCTGTTTTTT.

This chain uses TRBV28 with TRBJ1-3; D is perhaps TRBD1 (6 bases). The V gene lost 5 bases and the J gene lost 1 base, with 18 bases spanning the gap. The CDR3 contains 17 residues. CDR1 MDHEN and CDR2 SYDVKM come from the germline V gene. CDR3 residues: CASSTRQVEGSGNTIYF. The CDR3 region has the DNA TGTGCCAGCAGTACGAGACAGGTCGAGGGTTCTGGAAACACCATATATTTT.

The chain carries TRBV4-1 and TRBJ2-3; TRBD1 matches 8 bases. V shed 4 bases and J 6 bases; nucleotides not matched to a gene: 6. Germline CDR1 and CDR2: MGHRA and YSYEKL. CDR3 length equals 14 residues. The CDR3 region is CASSPGQGVDTQYF. CDR3 coding DNA: TGCGCCAGCAGCCCTGGACAGGGTGTGGATACGCAGTATTTT.

In its sample, this clone was seen a few times. The CDR3 DNA reads as TGTGCCAGCAGTGTAGGGGCGAACACTGAAGCTTTCTTT. The encoded protein is CASSVGANTEAFF. This chain uses TRBV25-1 with TRBJ1-1; D is perhaps TRBD1 (5 bases). Germline V lookup: CDR1 MGHDK, CDR2 SYGVNS. This CDR3 region has 13 residues. V lost 4 bases to trimming and J lost 1 base, with 7 bases between them.

This sequence joins TRBV7-8 and TRBJ1-1; TRBD1 is a possible D gene (5 bases). In germline, CDR1 is SGHVS, CDR2 FQNEAQ. V was shortened by 2 bases and J by 11 bases, with 15 bases between the two germline ends. The CDR3 totals 13 residues. This chain's CDR3 is CASSLSGTGVAFF. The CDR3 coding sequence is TGTGCCAGCAGCTTATCCGGGACTGGGGTGGCTTTCTTT.

The chain employs TRBV27 and TRBJ1-6; 7 bases map to TRBD1. Germline V CDR1 and CDR2: MNHEY, SMNVEV (reference sequence). Trimming removed 6 bases from V and 7 bases from J; junction bases left unmatched: 12. The CDR3 runs to 16 residues. The CDR3 protein is CASRREPGQLNSPLHF. The CDR3 nucleotides are TGTGCCAGCAGACGAGAGCCGGGACAGTTAAATTCACCCCTCCACTTT.

The chain has TRBV18 and TRBJ1-1; possibly TRBD1 for D (5 bases). CDR3 length: 18 amino acids. V was clipped by 2 bases and J by 6 bases, with 25 bases between them. Germline values: CDR1 KGHSH, CDR2 LQKENI. CDR3 loop: CASSPYQGRGHSEPEAFF. For the CDR3, the DNA is TGTGCCAGCTCACCATATCAGGGTCGCGGACACTCGGAGCCTGAAGCTTTCTTT.

The chain is built from TRBV7-9 and TRBJ1-1; unclear D gene. The CDR3 spans 12 residues. Looked up from germline, CDR1 is SEHNR and CDR2 is FQNEAQ (reference sequence). Trimming shortened V by 5 bases and J by 4 bases, and 8 bases separated the two germline ends. The CDR3 coding sequence is TGTGCCAGCAGCACGAGCGGCACTGAAGCTTTCTTT. This translates into CASSTSGTEAFF.

A remark on this clone: Other DNA sequences from this sample encode an identical CDR3 as well. J is TRBJ1-3 and V is TRBV4-1; D is possibly TRBD1 (6 bases). CDR1 and CDR2 (germline): MGHRA, YSYEKL. The V gene lost 0 bases and the J gene lost 1 base, with 7 bases spanning the gap. This CDR3 comprises 15 residues. The CDR3 DNA reads as TGCGCCAGCAGCCAAGACAGGGGATCTGGAAACACCATATATTTT. Encoded protein: CASSQDRGSGNTIYF.

V usage is TRBV3-1 (or the pseudogene TRBV3-2) and J usage is TRBJ2-3; TRBD2 aligns across 8 bases. V lost 0 bases, J lost 4 bases, and 9 bases stayed unmatched. Looked up from germline, CDR1 is LGHDT and CDR2 is YNNKEL (reference sequence). The CDR3 covers 17 residues. The CDR3 loop reads CASSQDPGGGNADTQYF. DNA of the CDR3: TGTGCCAGCAGCCAAGATCCTGGCGGGGGGAACGCAGATACGCAGTATTTT.

The V call is TRBV5-1, the J call TRBJ2-7; 9 bases fit TRBD1. Per germline, CDR1 SGHRS and CDR2 YFSETQ. This CDR3 spans 17 amino acids. V dropped 4 bases and J dropped 1; count of bases not matched to a gene: 12. Here the CDR3 DNA reads TGCGCCAGCAGCCGCCAAATCCGACAGGGGGGGTCCTACGAGCAGTACTTC. Translated, it gives CASSRQIRQGGSYEQYF.

The rearrangement uses TRBV11-2 and TRBJ2-7; D possibly corresponds to TRBD1 (6 bases). The CDR3 spans 16 residues. CDR1 is SGHAT and CDR2 is FQNNGV in the germline V gene. Trimming pared 5 bases from V and 0 bases from J, leaving 17 bases between. The CDR3 bases are TGTGCCAGCAGCCCCGGGCGGGCAGGGGACTCCTACGAGCAGTACTTC. It specifies CASSPGRAGDSYEQYF.

The rearrangement links TRBV7-6 to TRBJ2-7, with 14 bases matching TRBD2. This CDR3 has 15 amino acids. The germline V gene encodes CDR1 SGHVS and CDR2 FNYEAQ. J gave up 3 bases and V 5 bases, and 3 bases lay outside the gene matches. DNA of the CDR3: TGTGCCAGCAGCGGTGGGACTAGCGGGGGCTACGAGCAGTACTTC. This sequence encodes CASSGGTSGGYEQYF.

The chain combines TRBV6-5 with TRBJ1-2; D might be TRBD1 (5 bases). Looked up from germline, CDR1 is MNHEY and CDR2 is SVGAGI. CDR3 length: 15 residues. V was trimmed by 0 bases and J by 4 bases, leaving 12 bases between them. The CDR3: CASSYSQGEIYGYTF. CDR3 nucleotides: TGTGCCAGCAGTTACTCTCAGGGTGAGATCTATGGCTACACCTTC.

This rearrangement joins TRBV6-1 to TRBJ2-7, with a weak D call TRBD1 (6 bases). The CDR3 runs to 15 residues. Trimming shortened V by 3 bases and J by 2 bases, and 14 bases separated the two germline ends. The germline gives CDR1 MNHNS, CDR2 SASEGT. Here the CDR3 reads CASSEEDSGAYEQYF. Here the CDR3 DNA reads TGTGCCAGCAGTGAGGAGGACAGCGGTGCCTACGAGCAGTACTTC.